The 3 T cell receptor beta chains listed next were all sequenced from one sample in a study of glioma-infiltrating T cells after dendritic cell vaccination. Generated by immunoSEQ multiplex PCR, the TCRdb table keeps only in-frame clones and is missing some. The sample consists of some 100,000 clones, approximately 80% of them appearing once. The sequences come from blood, collected before dendritic cell vaccination. These receptor sequences come from a human donor with glioblastoma.

Written as DNA, the CDR3 is TGTGCCAGCAGCGTAGCCTCGGACAGTGTCGTCTATGGCTACACCTTC. Translating it yields CASSVASDSVVYGYTF. The chain couples TRBV9 to TRBJ1-2; possibly TRBD1 for D (6 bases). Trimming took 0 bases from V and 4 from J, leaving 16 bases between them. CDR1 is SGDLS and CDR2 is YYNGEE in the germline V gene. This CDR3 contains 16 residues.

In DNA form, the CDR3 reads TGTGCCAGCAGTTCAACAGGCGCTCCGAACACTGAAGCTTTCTTT. Its protein is CASSSTGAPNTEAFF. This chain uses TRBV6-5 with TRBJ1-1; TRBD1 might be the D (5 bases). The germline CDR1 and CDR2 sequences are MNHEY and SVGAGI. Trimming stripped 4 bases from V and 1 base from J, with 13 bases between. The CDR3 runs 15 residues.

The genes are TRBV5-1 and TRBJ1-3; 7 bases fit TRBD1. Germline assignment: CDR1 SGHRS and CDR2 YFSETQ. This CDR3 comprises 15 residues. V dropped 2 bases and J dropped 0; count of bases not matched to a gene: 2. The CDR3 DNA follows: TGCGCCAGCAGCTTCAGGGGGGACTCTGGAAACACCATATATTTT. It translates to CASSFRGDSGNTIYF.